Presented here are 8 T cell receptor beta chains from one specimen sequenced in a study of regulatory T cells in long-lasting Graves disease. Assembly of TCR beta libraries relied on iRepertoire HTBI primers together with Arm-PCR of CDR3 regions. In TCRdb, the multiplex PCR reads were re-called with MiXCR into one record per CDR3 protein. The top ten hold around 20% of the sample, which has about 350,000 distinct CDR3 sequences, 15% to 20% seen once. The time point here: newly diagnosed GD, antithyroid drugs for less than 3 months. Extracted PBMC RNA gave rise to the TCR library. These data were likewise used in another study, on T cells in Graves' hyperthyroidism and ophthalmopathy.

The specimen comprised peripheral blood mononuclear cells (PBMCs), sampled at new diagnosis, from a patient treated with antithyroid drugs. The source of these receptors is a woman aged 18-35 years with Graves disease.

This clonotype came up a few times. The rearrangement links TRBV7-3 to TRBJ2-3; D gene ambiguous. This CDR3 spans 13 amino acids. The germline gives CDR1 SGHTA, CDR2 FQGTGA. The ends were cut back, 4 bases at V and 8 bases at J, with 13 bases in the middle. The CDR3 nucleotides are TGTGCCAGCAGCTCTACCCCCTCCGGTACGCAGTATTTT. As protein: CASSSTPSGTQYF.

The sample holds many counts of this clonotype. This chain connects TRBV3-1 to TRBJ2-3; 10 bases align to TRBD2. The CDR3 covers 13 residues. The germline CDR1 and CDR2 sequences are LGHDT and YNNKEL (reference sequence). The ends lost 1 base at V and 13 bases at J; junction bases unmatched: 5. DNA for the CDR3: TGTGCCAGCAGCCAAGGGAGGGGGACTAGCGAGTATTTT. Amino acids: CASSQGRGTSEYF.

With regard to this clonotype: Germline and junction disagree at one end, which may indicate a read error. The chain uses TRBV6-1 and TRBJ2-3, with a possible D match to TRBD1 (6 bases). CDR3 length: 15 residues. Germline lookup yields CDR1 MNHNS and CDR2 SASEGT. The CDR3 coding sequence is TGTGCCAGCAGTAGACAGGAGGTCGGCACGGATACGCAGTATTTT. Protein: CASSRQEVGTDTQYF.

J is TRBJ2-1 and V is TRBV10-3; 11 nucleotides align to TRBD2. The CDR3 extends over 16 amino acids. Germline loops: CDR1 ENHRY, CDR2 SYGVKD. The ends lost 6 bases at V and 0 bases at J; junction bases unmatched: 4. The CDR3 loop reads CAISDLAGGSYNEQFF. The CDR3 DNA follows: TGTGCCATCAGCGATCTAGCGGGGGGCTCCTACAATGAGCAGTTCTTC.

This clonotype was found many times. The chain carries TRBV29-1 and TRBJ1-2; D is unresolved. The germline CDR1 and CDR2 sequences are SQVTM and ANQGSEA. This CDR3 is built from 11 residues. The CDR3 DNA reads as TGCAACGAATGTTCTTACTGTGGCTACACCTTC. Residues: CNECSYCGYTF.

This clonotype was seen ten or more times. The chain couples TRBV20-1 to TRBJ1-3; unclear D gene. CDR1 is DFQATT and CDR2 is SNEGSKA in the germline V gene (reference sequence). Trimming took 5 bases from V and 0 from J, leaving 11 bases between them. CDR3 length equals 14 residues. The CDR3 protein is CSARPLSSGNTIYF. DNA for the CDR3: TGCAGTGCTCGACCCTTGAGCTCTGGAAACACCATATATTTT.

This clonotype was detected many times. This sequence joins TRBV6-2 or TRBV6-3 and TRBJ1-1; no firm D call. CDR3 size: 14 residues. V was cut by 5 bases and J by 0 bases, with 10 bases left in between. Per the germline V gene, CDR1 is MNHEY and CDR2 is SVGEGT. The CDR3 here is CASSEQVVNTEAFF. DNA for the CDR3: TGTGCCAGCAGTGAACAAGTCGTGAACACTGAAGCTTTCTTT.

Ten or more counts support this clonotype. The chain recombines TRBV20-1 with TRBJ1-5; 8 bases match TRBD1. The CDR3 is 14 residues long. Losses at the gene ends were 5 bases for V and 6 bases for J; bases not matched to a gene: 9. CDR1 and CDR2 (germline): DFQATT, SNEGSKA (reference sequence). The CDR3 loop reads CSALPGQEFQPQHF. The CDR3 nucleotides are TGCAGTGCTCTCCCGGGACAGGAATTTCAGCCCCAGCATTTT.